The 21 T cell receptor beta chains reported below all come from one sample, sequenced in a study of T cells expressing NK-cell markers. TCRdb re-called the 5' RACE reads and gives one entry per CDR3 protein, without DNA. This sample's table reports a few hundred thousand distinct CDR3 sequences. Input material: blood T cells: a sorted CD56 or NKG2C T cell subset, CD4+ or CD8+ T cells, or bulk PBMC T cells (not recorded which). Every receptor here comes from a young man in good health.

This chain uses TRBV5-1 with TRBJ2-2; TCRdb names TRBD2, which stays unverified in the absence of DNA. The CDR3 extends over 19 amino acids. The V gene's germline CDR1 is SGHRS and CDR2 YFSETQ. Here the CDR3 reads CASSLPPGTSGRTTGELFF.

The CDR3 sequence is CSVFGYQETQYF. The J gene is TRBJ2-5, the V gene TRBV20-1. Per germline, CDR1 DFQATT and CDR2 SNEGSKA (reference sequence). The CDR3 totals 12 residues.

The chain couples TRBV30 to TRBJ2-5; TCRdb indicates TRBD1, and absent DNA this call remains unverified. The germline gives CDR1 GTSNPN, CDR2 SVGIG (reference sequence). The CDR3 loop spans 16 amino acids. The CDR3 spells CAWSDPRIPLNVPQYF.

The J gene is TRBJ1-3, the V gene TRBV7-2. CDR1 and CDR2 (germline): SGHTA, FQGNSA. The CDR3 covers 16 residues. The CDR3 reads CASSLASLGLGNTIYF.

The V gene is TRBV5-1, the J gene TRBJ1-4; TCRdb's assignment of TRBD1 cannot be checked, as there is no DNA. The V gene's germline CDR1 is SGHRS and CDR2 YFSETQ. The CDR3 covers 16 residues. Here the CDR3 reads CASSPPNPGVEEKLFF.

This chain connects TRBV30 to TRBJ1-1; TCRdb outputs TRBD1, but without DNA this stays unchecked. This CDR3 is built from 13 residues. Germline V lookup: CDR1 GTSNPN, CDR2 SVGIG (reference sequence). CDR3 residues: CAFRDRGLGEAFF.

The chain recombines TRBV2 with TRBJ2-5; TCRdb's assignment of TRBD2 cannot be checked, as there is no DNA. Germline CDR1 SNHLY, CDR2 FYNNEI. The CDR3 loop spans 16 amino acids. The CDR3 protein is CASSEVGGDNQETQYF.

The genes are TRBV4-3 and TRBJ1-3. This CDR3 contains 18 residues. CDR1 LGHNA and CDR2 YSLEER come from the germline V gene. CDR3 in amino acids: CASSQDLNRWNSGNTIYF.

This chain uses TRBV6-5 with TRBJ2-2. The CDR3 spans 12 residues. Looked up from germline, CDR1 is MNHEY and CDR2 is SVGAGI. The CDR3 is CASSYGRGELFF.

The CDR3 region is CASSLPADTQYF. The chain is built from TRBV5-1 and TRBJ2-3. This CDR3 is built from 12 residues. From germline, CDR1 is SGHRS and CDR2 YFSETQ. The full variable domain, completed using reference TRBV5-1 and TRBJ2-3, is KAGVTQTPRYLIKTRGQQVTLSCSPISGHRSVSWYQQTPGQGLQFLFEYFSETQRNKGNFPGRFSGRQFSNSRSEMNVSTLELGDSALYLCASSLPADTQYFGPGTRLTVL.

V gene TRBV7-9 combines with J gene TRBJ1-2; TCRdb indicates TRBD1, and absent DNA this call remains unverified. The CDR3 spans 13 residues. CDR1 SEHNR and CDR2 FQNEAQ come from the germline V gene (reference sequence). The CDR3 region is CASSSTGGVGYTF.

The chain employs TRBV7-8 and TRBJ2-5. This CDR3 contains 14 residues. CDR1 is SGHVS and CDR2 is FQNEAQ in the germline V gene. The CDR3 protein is CASRSNSYQETQYF.

The CDR3 here is CASAGRELNQPQHF. V gene TRBV12-3 or TRBV12-4 combines with J gene TRBJ1-5. The length of the CDR3 is 14 residues.

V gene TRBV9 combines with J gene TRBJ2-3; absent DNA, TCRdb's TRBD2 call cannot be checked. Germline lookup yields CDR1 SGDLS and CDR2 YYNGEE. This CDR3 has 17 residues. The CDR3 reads CASSVGPTGGETDTQYF.

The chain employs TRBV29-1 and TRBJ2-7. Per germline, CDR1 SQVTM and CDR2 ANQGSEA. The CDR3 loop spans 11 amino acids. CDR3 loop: CSGGGAYEQYF.

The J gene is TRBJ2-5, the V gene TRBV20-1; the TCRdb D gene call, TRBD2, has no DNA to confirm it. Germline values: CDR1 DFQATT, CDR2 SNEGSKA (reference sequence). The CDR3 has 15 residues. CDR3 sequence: CSARGFRGLGETQYF.

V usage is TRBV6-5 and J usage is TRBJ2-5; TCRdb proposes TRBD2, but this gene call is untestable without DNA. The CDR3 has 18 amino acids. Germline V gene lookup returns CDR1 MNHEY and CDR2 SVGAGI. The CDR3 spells CASSYSRAGGWPEATQYF.

The CDR3 loop is CASSAGTSGSAPYNEQFF. J is TRBJ2-1 and V is TRBV19; TCRdb selects TRBD2, and the lack of DNA leaves this call unchecked. CDR1 and CDR2 (germline): LNHDA, SQIVND (reference sequence). This CDR3 comprises 18 residues.

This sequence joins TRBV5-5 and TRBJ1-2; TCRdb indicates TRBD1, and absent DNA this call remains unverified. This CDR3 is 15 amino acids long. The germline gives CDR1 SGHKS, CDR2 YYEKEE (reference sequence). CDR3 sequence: CASSLVTGRGYGYTF.

CDR3 in amino acids: CASSTAERHIQYF. J is TRBJ2-4 and V is TRBV12-3 or TRBV12-4; the D gene TCRdb calls, TRBD2, cannot be checked with no DNA. This CDR3 is built from 13 residues.

The CDR3 protein is CASSPAVIATDTQYF. The chain uses TRBV9 and TRBJ2-3; TCRdb designates TRBD2, a call that cannot be tested without DNA. Germline-derived CDR1 and CDR2 are SGDLS and YYNGEE. CDR3 length: 15 residues.